One sample yielded the 25 T cell receptor beta chains listed below, sequenced in a study of T cells in Graves' hyperthyroidism and ophthalmopathy. Amplification of TCR beta CDR3 regions used RNA as the template. TCR CDR3 underwent first-round RT-PCR with the HTBI primer set. MiXCR was run by TCRdb on the multiplex PCR reads, yielding one entry per CDR3 protein. Of 660,000 or so distinct CDR3 sequences in the sample, 20% were seen once. The sequenced sample was blood. The receptor source for this set is a man under 40 with Graves' ophthalmopathy.

In its sample, this clonotype was seen a few times. This chain links TRBV12-5 with TRBJ2-2, with 12 bases matching TRBD1. Germline CDR1 reads LGHNT; CDR2 reads FRNRAP. This CDR3 has 14 amino acids. V shed 6 bases and J 6 bases; nucleotides not matched to a gene: 2. For the CDR3, the DNA is TGTGCTAGTGGGGGACAGGGGGCCGCCGGGGAGCTGTTTTTT. It specifies CASGGQGAAGELFF.

As to this clonotype: The germline gene is not matched at one end of the junction; a read error may be the cause. The chain uses TRBV10-2 and TRBJ2-2; 7 bases align to TRBD1. The CDR3 runs 16 residues. In germline, CDR1 is WSHSY, CDR2 SAAADI. The CDR3 DNA reads TGCGCCAGCAGTGAGTCTCGGACAGGAAACACCTGGGAGCTGTTTTTT. Translation: CASSESRTGNTWELFF.

V gene TRBV28 combines with J gene TRBJ2-1; 7 bases are a match to TRBD2. The ends lost 5 bases at V and 3 bases at J; junction bases unmatched: 4. This CDR3 is built from 14 residues. CDR1 is MDHEN, CDR2 SYDVKM, per germline. CDR3: CASSGGLVYNEQFF. DNA for the CDR3: TGTGCCAGCAGTGGTGGACTAGTCTACAATGAGCAGTTCTTC.

The chain carries TRBV19 and TRBJ2-7; 7 bases are shared with TRBD1. The V and J ends lost 3 bases and 3 bases, in that order; junction bases with no gene match: 2. This CDR3 spans 13 amino acids. Germline V gene data show CDR1 as LNHDA and CDR2 as SQIVND (reference sequence). CDR3 residues: CASSIGTVYEQYF. CDR3 in DNA: TGTGCCAGTAGTATTGGGACAGTCTACGAGCAGTACTTC.

This clonotype was recorded a few times. The CDR3 nucleotides read TGTGCCAGCAGTTATAGCGGAACACTACAAGCCGAGCAGTACTTC. Its protein is CASSYSGTLQAEQYF. J is TRBJ2-7 and V is TRBV12-3 or TRBV12-4; the D gene is possibly TRBD2 (6 bases). Trimming pared 4 bases from V and 6 bases from J, leaving 19 bases between. The CDR3 is 15 amino acids.

V gene TRBV6-5 combines with J gene TRBJ2-2; D unclear. V was clipped by 2 bases and J by 4 bases, with 8 bases between them. CDR1 is MNHEY, CDR2 SVGAGI, per germline. The CDR3 contains 14 residues. CDR3 coding DNA: TGTGCCAGCAGTTACCGGCAGACCACCGGGGAGCTGTTTTTT. Its translation is CASSYRQTTGELFF.

The chain couples TRBV20-1 to TRBJ2-7, with unresolved D. The V end was cut by 0 bases, the J end by 3 bases, with 9 bases between. CDR1 DFQATT and CDR2 SNEGSKA come from the germline V gene (reference sequence). CDR3 length equals 13 residues. In nucleotides, the CDR3 is TGCAGTGCTAGAGATGTCGCGGTCTACGAGCAGTACTTC. Residues: CSARDVAVYEQYF.

The rearrangement joins TRBV7-9 to TRBJ2-2, with 15 bases that match TRBD2. The germline gives CDR1 SEHNR, CDR2 FQNEAQ (reference sequence). The CDR3 consists of 16 residues. The V gene end was trimmed by 5 bases and the J gene end by 7 bases; junction bases not matched to a gene: 5. The DNA of the CDR3 is TGTGCCAGCAGCCGGACTAGCGGGAGGGCCGTCGGGGAGCTGTTTTTT. Its translation: CASSRTSGRAVGELFF.

This clonotype was detected many times. The chain combines TRBV5-8 with TRBJ2-1, with 7 bases matching TRBD1. The CDR3 sequence is 15 residues long. CDR1 is SGHTS and CDR2 is YDEGEE in the germline V gene. V was pared by 0 bases and J by 7 bases, with 7 bases of the junction left unmatched. Here the CDR3 reads CASSLEGQRFNEQFF. The CDR3 coding sequence is TGTGCCAGCAGCTTGGAGGGACAGAGGTTTAATGAGCAGTTCTTC.

This clonotype was seen at least ten times. The chain carries TRBV5-1 and TRBJ2-1; D is possibly TRBD2 (6 bases). V was pared by 7 bases and J by 1 base, with 18 bases between. Germline V CDR1 and CDR2: SGHRS, YFSETQ. The CDR3 covers 16 residues. CDR3 sequence (DNA): TGCGCCAGCGGCCGGGACTCCGGCCCTTCCTACAATGAGCAGTTCTTC. This gives the protein CASGRDSGPSYNEQFF.

This clonotype was seen once. The rearrangement joins TRBV20-1 to TRBJ2-5; 13 nucleotides match TRBD2. CDR3 size: 15 residues. The germline gives CDR1 DFQATT, CDR2 SNEGSKA (reference sequence). Trimming cost V 3 bases and J 2 bases; bases outside gene matches: 3. CDR3 amino acids: CSASGGLAGQETQYF. CDR3 sequence (DNA): TGCAGTGCTAGCGGGGGACTAGCGGGACAAGAGACCCAGTACTTC.

The chain couples TRBV4-1 to TRBJ2-1, with 7 bases aligning to TRBD2. The CDR3 extends over 16 amino acids. Germline V CDR1 and CDR2: MGHRA, YSYEKL. The V segment lost 0 bases and the J segment 4 bases; nucleotides outside the gene matches: 6. In DNA, the CDR3 is TGCGCCAGCAGCCAAGAATCTGGGACTAAGTACAATGAGCAGTTCTTC. The encoded protein is CASSQESGTKYNEQFF.

This clonotype was observed at least ten times. The genes are TRBV18 and TRBJ2-3; D call uncertain. The CDR3 covers 14 residues. Germline V gene lookup returns CDR1 KGHSH and CDR2 LQKENI. V shed 0 bases and J shed 2 bases, with 6 bases lying between them. Here the CDR3 DNA reads TGTGCCAGCTCACCACCAGGATCCACAGATACGCAGTATTTT. Protein product: CASSPPGSTDTQYF.

V gene TRBV5-1 combines with J gene TRBJ2-2, with D unclear. Germline CDR1 and CDR2: SGHRS and YFSETQ. Trimming pared 1 base from V and 0 bases from J, leaving 4 bases between. CDR3 length equals 14 residues. Here the CDR3 DNA reads TGCGCCAGCAGCTTGCGGGCGAACACCGGGGAGCTGTTTTTT. Protein sequence: CASSLRANTGELFF.

This clonotype was counted only a few times. One end of the junction does not line up with germline, which may come from a read error. The rearrangement links TRBV2 to TRBJ2-3; 7 positions agree with TRBD2. Germline values: CDR1 SNHLY, CDR2 FYNNEI. The CDR3 sequence is 14 residues long. This chain's CDR3 is CASRWTGRIDMQYF. CDR3 DNA sequence: TGTGCCAGCAGGTGGACCGGGAGGATAGATATGCAGTATTTT. Full variable domain (rest looked up from reference TRBV2 and TRBJ2-3): EPEVTQTPSHQVTQMGQEVILRCVPISNHLYFYWYRQILGQKVEFLVSFYNNEISEKSEIFDDQFSVERPDGSNFTLKIRSTKLEDSAMYFCASRWTGRIDMQYFGPGTRLTVL.

This clonotype showed up just a few times. The rearrangement uses TRBV6-5 and TRBJ1-1, with 8 bases that match TRBD1. Per the germline V gene, CDR1 is MNHEY and CDR2 is SVGAGI. V lost 7 bases and J lost 2; bases outside the gene matches: 12. The CDR3 sequence is 16 residues long. CDR3 region: CASTHALGQANTEAFF. DNA of the CDR3: TGTGCCAGCACCCACGCTCTGGGACAGGCCAACACTGAAGCTTTCTTT.

Concerning this clonotype itself: A much bigger clone sits one base away, suggesting this may be a read error. This sequence joins TRBV11-2 and TRBJ2-5, with TRBD2 matching over 8 bases. CDR1 and CDR2 from the germline V gene are SGHAT and FQNNGV. CDR3 size: 15 residues. The CDR3 region is CASSLVTSGQEAQYF. The CDR3, as DNA: TGTGCCAGCAGCTTAGTCACTAGCGGACAAGAGGCCCAGTACTTC. Based on the CDR3 plus reference TRBV11-2 and TRBJ2-5, the full variable domain is EAGVAQSPRYKIIEKRQSVAFWCNPISGHATLYWYQQILGQGPKLLIQFQNNGVVDDSQLPKDRFSAERLKGVDSTLKIQPAKLEDSAVYLCASSLVTSGQEAQYFGPGTRLLVL.

The V and J genes are TRBV7-6 and TRBJ1-6; D call uncertain. The germline V gene has CDR1 SGHVS and CDR2 FNYEAQ. Trimming pared 2 bases from V and 5 bases from J, leaving 7 bases between. The CDR3 runs 14 residues. CDR3 sequence: CASSLNKDNSPLHF. CDR3 in DNA: TGTGCCAGCAGCTTAAACAAGGATAATTCACCCCTCCACTTT. Full variable domain (rest looked up from reference TRBV7-6 and TRBJ1-6): GAGVSQSPRYKVTKRGQDVALRCDPISGHVSLYWYRQALGQGPEFLTYFNYEAQQDKSGLPNDRFSAERPEGSISTLTIQRTEQRDSAMYRCASSLNKDNSPLHFGNGTRLTVT.

This clonotype showed up many times. The chain uses TRBV28 and TRBJ1-5; D may be TRBD1 (5 bases). The V gene lost 5 bases and the J gene lost 0 bases, with 11 bases spanning the gap. This CDR3 is 15 amino acids long. CDR1 is MDHEN, CDR2 SYDVKM, per germline. In nucleotides, the CDR3 is TGTGCCAGCAGTCTTGGGGCTTATAGCAATCAGCCCCAGCATTTT. Protein sequence: CASSLGAYSNQPQHF. Together with reference TRBV28 and TRBJ1-5, the CDR3 gives the full variable domain: DVKVTQSSRYLVKRTGEKVFLECVQDMDHENMFWYRQDPGLGLRLIYFSYDVKMKEKGDIPEGYSVSREKKERFSLILESASTNQTSMYLCASSLGAYSNQPQHFGDGTRLSIL.

This clonotype was counted only a few times. The CDR3 region is CAISEREAGDGYTF. The DNA for the CDR3 is TGTGCCATCAGTGAAAGAGAGGCAGGGGATGGCTACACCTTC. V usage is TRBV10-3 and J usage is TRBJ1-2; a weak D match, TRBD1 (6 bases). The V gene's germline CDR1 is ENHRY and CDR2 SYGVKD. The CDR3 length is 14 residues. With 3 bases removed from V and 6 bases from J, the gap between germline ends came to 14 bases.

In its sample, this clonotype was seen many times. The genes are TRBV3-1 and TRBJ2-3; the D is unclear. The V end lost 1 base, the J end lost 2 bases, and 4 bases lay between the germline ends. This CDR3 spans 13 amino acids. Germline V CDR1 and CDR2: LGHDT, YNNKEL (reference sequence). The CDR3 sequence: CASSQVATDTQYF. In nucleotides, the CDR3 is TGTGCCAGCAGCCAAGTCGCCACAGATACGCAGTATTTT.

The rearrangement links TRBV20-1 to TRBJ2-7, with 7 positions matching TRBD1. Looked up from germline, CDR1 is DFQATT and CDR2 is SNEGSKA (reference sequence). V lost 3 bases, J lost 1 base, and 15 bases stayed unmatched. This CDR3 is built from 17 residues. CDR3: CSASPNSGTDSSYEQYF. CDR3 bases: TGCAGTGCTAGCCCAAACTCCGGGACAGACTCTTCCTACGAGCAGTACTTC.

This clonotype has ten or more counts. The gene calls are TRBV11-1 and TRBJ2-1; 10 nucleotides align to TRBD2. The CDR3 contains 17 residues. Trimming at V came to 2 bases and at J to 3 bases, leaving 7 bases not matched to a gene. Germline V gene data show CDR1 as SGHAT and CDR2 as FQDESV (reference sequence). The CDR3 reads CASSLLAGDVFYNEQFF. CDR3 coding DNA: TGTGCCAGCAGCTTACTAGCGGGAGATGTCTTCTACAATGAGCAGTTCTTC. Complete variable domain (other parts from reference TRBV11-1 and TRBJ2-1): EAEVAQSPRYKITEKSQAVAFWCDPISGHATLYWYRQILGQGPELLVQFQDESVVDDSQLPKDRFSAERLKGVDSTLKIQPAELGDSAMYLCASSLLAGDVFYNEQFFGPGTRLTVL.

This clonotype has a handful of counts. The rearrangement links TRBV6-1 to TRBJ2-5, with TRBD2 matching over 8 bases. Germline CDR1 MNHNS, CDR2 SASEGT. V shed 5 bases, J shed 4 bases, and the junction held 9 bases outside the gene matches. The CDR3 length is 15 residues. The CDR3 protein is CASSTGGGSSETQYF. The CDR3 nucleotides read TGTGCCAGCAGTACCGGGGGGGGGTCATCAGAGACCCAGTACTTC.

Remarks on this clonotype: A much larger clone differs from this one at a single base, so this may be a read error. The chain uses TRBV2 and TRBJ2-4, with TRBD2 as a possible D gene (6 bases). The J call is in doubt because the DNA end fits TRBJ2-1 better. This CDR3 is 17 amino acids long. Germline V gene lookup returns CDR1 SNHLY and CDR2 FYNNEI. CDR3 sequence reads: CASTAEVSGYNYNDQFF. CDR3 bases: TGTGCCAGCACCGCCGAGGTGAGCGGGTATAACTATAATGATCAGTTCTTC.